The next 11 T cell receptor beta chains were all read from a single sample in a study of vaccination effects on CD4 cells after COVID-19. No cognate antigen is known for these TCRs. Isolating CD4+ T cells followed 9 to 11 days of culture. Participants completed two doses of the BNT162b2 or mRNA-1273 vaccine. Assay: immunoSEQ multiplex PCR; the TCRdb copy retains only in-frame clones and omits some. The table shows more than 8,500 clones, with roughly 80% occurring only once. The specimen comprised CD4+ T cells from PBMCs cultured without peptide, sampled after COVID-19 vaccination. These receptors originate from a human donor who received a COVID-19 vaccine.

The V call is TRBV30, the J call TRBJ1-1, with D uncertain. The length of the CDR3 is 13 residues. V gave up 0 bases and J gave up 2 bases, with 7 bases separating them. Per the germline V gene, CDR1 is GTSNPN and CDR2 is SVGIG (reference sequence). CDR3 sequence reads: CAWSVNSNTEAFF. The CDR3 DNA follows: TGTGCCTGGAGTGTTAACAGCAACACTGAAGCTTTCTTT.

The V gene is TRBV7-9, the J gene TRBJ2-3, with 10 positions matching TRBD2. Germline V gene data show CDR1 as SEHNR and CDR2 as FQNEAQ (reference sequence). J gave up 4 bases and V 4 bases, and 8 bases lay outside the gene matches. This CDR3 is built from 16 residues. The CDR3 DNA follows: TGTGCCAGCAGCTCCGGGCTAGCGGGGGCCTCAGATACGCAGTATTTT. Amino acids: CASSSGLAGASDTQYF.

The chain carries TRBV6-5 and TRBJ2-1, with 8 bases lining up with TRBD2. With 5 bases clipped from V and 6 bases from J, the junction kept 9 bases outside the gene matches. Germline V gene sequence: CDR1 MNHEY, CDR2 SVGAGI. The length of the CDR3 is 15 residues. The CDR3 loop is CASSLERERGNEQFF. The DNA of the CDR3 is TGTGCCAGCAGTCTTGAGCGGGAGCGAGGCAATGAGCAGTTCTTC.

CDR3 in DNA: TGTGCCAGCAGCCTCCCTAGACAGGGAAGTTCCTACAATGAGCAGTTCTTC. Amino acids: CASSLPRQGSSYNEQFF. The chain combines TRBV6-2 or TRBV6-3 with TRBJ2-1; 7 bases are shared with TRBD1. Germline V gives CDR1 MNHEY, CDR2 SVGEGT. The ends lost 6 bases at V and 1 base at J; junction bases unmatched: 12. The CDR3 totals 17 residues.

The chain couples TRBV18 to TRBJ2-7; D gene uncertain. The CDR3 loop spans 13 amino acids. CDR1 and CDR2 (germline): KGHSH, LQKENI. The V end lost 4 bases, the J end lost 6 bases, and 13 bases lay between the germline ends. CDR3 amino acids: CASSRSGFFEQYF. The CDR3 DNA sequence: TGTGCCAGCTCACGGTCTGGGTTTTTCGAGCAGTACTTC.

This clone was found a few times. The chain recombines TRBV5-1 with TRBJ1-6; no reliable D call. Trimming removed 0 bases from V and 2 bases from J, with 12 bases in between. Germline values: CDR1 SGHRS, CDR2 YFSETQ. The CDR3 spans 17 residues. CDR3 sequence: CASSLGSGRAYNSPLHF. The CDR3 region has the DNA TGCGCCAGCAGCTTGGGTAGCGGCAGAGCCTATAATTCACCCCTCCACTTT. Full variable domain (rest looked up from reference TRBV5-1 and TRBJ1-6): KAGVTQTPRYLIKTRGQQVTLSCSPISGHRSVSWYQQTPGQGLQFLFEYFSETQRNKGNFPGRFSGRQFSNSRSEMNVSTLELGDSALYLCASSLGSGRAYNSPLHFGNGTRLTVT.

V is TRBV3-1 (or the pseudogene TRBV3-2) and J is TRBJ2-1; 9 positions agree with TRBD2. The trim removed 4 bases at V and 0 bases at J, leaving 4 bases unmatched. CDR3 length: 16 amino acids. Germline lookup yields CDR1 LGHDT and CDR2 YNNKEL (reference sequence). The chain's CDR3 is CASSRPREGSYNEQFF. The CDR3 DNA sequence: TGTGCCAGCAGCCGGCCGCGGGAGGGCTCCTACAATGAGCAGTTCTTC.

This chain joins TRBV18 and TRBJ1-5; TRBD1 matches 10 bases. The CDR3 totals 16 residues. Germline CDR1 reads KGHSH; CDR2 reads LQKENI. The V and J ends lost 2 bases and 5 bases, in that order; junction bases with no gene match: 6. The CDR3 reads CASSPIGTGADQPQHF. The CDR3 bases are TGTGCCAGCTCACCAATCGGGACAGGGGCTGATCAGCCCCAGCATTTT. Full variable domain (missing parts from reference TRBV18 and TRBJ1-5): NAGVMQNPRHLVRRRGQEARLRCSPMKGHSHVYWYRQLPEEGLKFMVYLQKENIIDESGMPKERFSAEFPKEGPSILRIQQVVRGDSAAYFCASSPIGTGADQPQHFGDGTRLSIL.

The V gene is TRBV4-1, the J gene TRBJ1-1; D unresolved. The germline gives CDR1 MGHRA, CDR2 YSYEKL. Trimming pared 5 bases from V and 1 base from J, leaving 17 bases between. The CDR3 consists of 16 residues. CDR3 nucleotide sequence: TGCGCCAGCAGCGTCCGTGGAATAGTTGGGAACACTGAAGCTTTCTTT. Residues: CASSVRGIVGNTEAFF.

This chain connects TRBV3-1 (or the pseudogene TRBV3-2) to TRBJ2-3; D remains ambiguous. From germline, CDR1 is LGHDT and CDR2 YNNKEL (reference sequence). This CDR3 has 13 amino acids. Trimming shortened V by 7 bases and J by 6 bases, and 14 bases separated the two germline ends. CDR3 sequence reads: CASTRSRSDTQYF. CDR3 sequence (DNA): TGTGCCAGCACTCGCAGTAGATCTGATACGCAGTATTTT.

The chain recombines TRBV19 with TRBJ2-2; D remains unclear. The germline V gene encodes CDR1 LNHDA and CDR2 SQIVND (reference sequence). Trimming took 3 bases from V and 0 from J, leaving 8 bases between them. CDR3 length: 15 residues. The CDR3 reads CASSIIISNTGELFF. CDR3 sequence (DNA): TGTGCCAGTAGTATCATCATCTCGAACACCGGGGAGCTGTTTTTT.